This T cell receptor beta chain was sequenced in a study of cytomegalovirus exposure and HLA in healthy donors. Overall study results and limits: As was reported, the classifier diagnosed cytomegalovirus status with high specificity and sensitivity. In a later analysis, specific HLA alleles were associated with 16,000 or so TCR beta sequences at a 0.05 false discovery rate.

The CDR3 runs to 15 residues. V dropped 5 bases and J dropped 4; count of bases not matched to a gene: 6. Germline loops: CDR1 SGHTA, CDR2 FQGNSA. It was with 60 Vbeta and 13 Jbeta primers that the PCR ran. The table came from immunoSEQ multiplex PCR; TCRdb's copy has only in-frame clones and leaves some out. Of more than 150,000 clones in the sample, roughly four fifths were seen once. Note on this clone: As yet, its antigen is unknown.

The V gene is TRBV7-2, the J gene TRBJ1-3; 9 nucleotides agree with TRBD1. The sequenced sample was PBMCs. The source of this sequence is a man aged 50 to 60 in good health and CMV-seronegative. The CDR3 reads CASSPHRGRGNTIYF. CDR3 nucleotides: TGTGCCAGCAGCCCTCACAGGGGGCGAGGAAACACCATATATTTT.